The present T cell receptor beta chain was sequenced within a study of T cell responses to AZD1222 COVID-19 vaccine. The CDR3 is 15 amino acids. Germline V CDR1 and CDR2: SGHRS, YFSETQ. Trimming cost V 0 bases and J 1 base, with 10 bases left between them. Assay used: immunoSEQ multiplex PCR; TCRdb lists only in-frame clones, some missing. The sample holds 150,000 to 200,000 clones, more than 75% seen once. This TCR was recovered from an adult who received the AZD1222 COVID-19 vaccine. Sequences were derived from peripheral blood, sampled 28 days after the second AZD1222 dose. The rearrangement uses TRBV5-1 and TRBJ1-1, with unresolved D. CDR3 DNA: TGCGCCAGCAGCTTGGCGGGCAGACGGAACACTGAAGCTTTCTTT. Its translation: CASSLAGRRNTEAFF.